These T cell receptor beta chains were read from a single sample in a study of CD8 T cells in ankylosing spondylitis. From the 5' RACE reads, TCRdb called clonotypes with MiXCR, one entry per CDR3 protein. Here the sample spans roughly 240,000 distinct CDR3 sequences, 7.5% to 9.5% being singletons. Input material: blood, either unsorted or a sorted T cell fraction (not recorded which). The receptors were gathered from a female donor with ankylosing spondylitis or in good health (not recorded which). CDR3s include the opening cysteine and the closing phenylalanine or tryptophan. The D gene is left open where the match is weak. Size values are once, few and many counts, or a class for expanded clones, and some rows have none.

cdr3_nt	cdr3_aa	d_call	v_call	clone_size	j_call
TGTGCCAGCAGCCCCTTAGCGGCTAGCAGAGAGACCCAGTACTTC	CASSPLAASRETQYF	.	TRBV4-2	many	TRBJ2-5
TGTGCCAGCAGTACGACTGCGTATAGCAATCAGCCCCAGCATTTT	CASSTTAYSNQPQHF	.	TRBV6-1	.	TRBJ1-5
TGTGCCAGCAGCTTAGGGGGGGGCCAAGAGACCCAGTACTTC	CASSLGGGQETQYF	TRBD2	TRBV7-9	many	TRBJ2-5
TGTGCCACCCTTCTCCGGGACAGGGACGAGCAGTTCTTC	CATLLRDRDEQFF	TRBD1	TRBV28	many	TRBJ2-1
TGTGCCACCACAGCCGGGCCTCCCGGGGAGCAGTTCTTC	CATTAGPPGEQFF	.	TRBV24-1	many	TRBJ2-1
TGTGCCAGCAGCCACGGGACAAACAATTCACCCCTCCACTTT	CASSHGTNNSPLHF	.	TRBV3-1	many	TRBJ1-6
TGTGCCAGCACCCTGGGACTAGCGCAAAACAATGAGCAGTTCTTC	CASTLGLAQNNEQFF	TRBD2	TRBV3-1	.	TRBJ2-1
TGCGCCAGCAGCTTGACGGGACAGCAGACGTATGGCTACACCTTC	CASSLTGQQTYGYTF	TRBD1	TRBV5-1	many	TRBJ1-2
TGTGCCAGCAGCCGGGGGGGCAATGAGCAGTTCTTC	CASSRGGNEQFF	TRBD2	TRBV6-2/TRBV6-3	many	TRBJ2-1
TGTGCCAGCAGTGAGCCCCTTATTAGCACAGATACGCAGTATTTT	CASSEPLISTDTQYF	.	TRBV25-1	many	TRBJ2-3
TGTGCCAGCAGCCAAGTGGAGCAAGGGCCGACAGATACGCAGTATTTT	CASSQVEQGPTDTQYF	.	TRBV3-1	many	TRBJ2-3
TGCAGCGTTGATGATCGGTACGAGCAGTACTTC	CSVDDRYEQYF	.	TRBV29-1	many	TRBJ2-7
TGTGCCAGCAGCGCTGTAGGGAACACCGGGGAGCTGTTTTTT	CASSAVGNTGELFF	.	TRBV9	many	TRBJ2-2
TGTGCCAGCAGACTACAGGGGGGCTATGGCTACACCTTC	CASRLQGGYGYTF	TRBD1	TRBV12-3/TRBV12-4	many	TRBJ1-2
TGTGCCAGCAGAGGCCGTAGCGGCCCGAGGGAGACCCAGTACTTC	CASRGRSGPRETQYF	.	TRBV6-1	many	TRBJ2-5
TGTGCCAGCAGCAACCCGGGACTAGCGGAGTGGAATGAGCAGTTCTTC	CASSNPGLAEWNEQFF	TRBD2	TRBV11-2	few	TRBJ2-1
TGTGCCAGCAGTTCCTTTCGGACCAGTAACTCCTACGAGCAGTACTTC	CASSSFRTSNSYEQYF	.	TRBV28	many	TRBJ2-7
TGTGCCAACAGCTTATCCCCGGGGCCGAGCTCCTACAATGAGCAGTTCTTC	CANSLSPGPSSYNEQFF	.	TRBV7-2	.	TRBJ2-1
TGTGCCATCAGTGAGGGACTTTCAGGGGCCAACGTCCTGACTTTC	CAISEGLSGANVLTF	.	TRBV10-3	many	TRBJ2-6
TGCGCCAGCAGCCAAGGGTTTCCGATTTTCGGGGGCTACAATGAGCAGTTCTTC	CASSQGFPIFGGYNEQFF	.	TRBV4-3	few	TRBJ2-1
TGCGCCAGCAGCCTGGTCCCTAGCGAGCTAATATTCAATGAGCAGTTCTTC	CASSLVPSELIFNEQFF	.	TRBV5-1	.	TRBJ2-1
TGCGCCAGCAGCTTGCGAGGTCTAGCGGGAGGCGCCAATGAGCAGTTCTTC	CASSLRGLAGGANEQFF	TRBD2	TRBV5-1	many	TRBJ2-1
TGTGCCAGCAGTGTAGGGGGGGGGAATTGGGGGGATCAGCCCCAGCATTTT	CASSVGGGNWGDQPQHF	.	TRBV6-1	many	TRBJ1-5
TGTGCCAGCAGCAAGGACGCCGGTTTCGAGCAGTTCTTC	CASSKDAGFEQFF	.	TRBV7-8	many	TRBJ2-1
TGTGCCAGCAGCCTCTCGAGGAGGGCAGATACGCAGTATTTT	CASSLSRRADTQYF	.	TRBV7-8	few	TRBJ2-3
TGTGCCAGCTCGCTCGTGGGGGTTGAAGCTTTCTTT	CASSLVGVEAFF	.	TRBV18	.	TRBJ1-1
TGTGCCAGCACATCCGGACCTGAAAAACTGTTTTTT	CASTSGPEKLFF	.	TRBV28	many	TRBJ1-4
TGCGCCAGCAGCTCTACGGGAAGGGAGTCACCCCTCCACTTT	CASSSTGRESPLHF	.	TRBV5-1	many	TRBJ1-6
TGTGCCAGCTGGGAGGGCGACTACAATGAGCAGTTCTTC	CASWEGDYNEQFF	TRBD2	TRBV2	many	TRBJ2-1
TGTGCCAGCAGTAAGACTGAGGGGAACACCGGGGAGCTGTTTTTT	CASSKTEGNTGELFF	.	TRBV6-2/TRBV6-3	many	TRBJ2-2
TGCAGCGAACCGGGACTGATGCCTGGTACGCAGTATTTT	CSEPGLMPGTQYF	.	TRBV20-1	many	TRBJ2-3
TGTGCCAGCAGCGTAGAGGGCAGGGCGTGGAATGAGCAGTTCTTC	CASSVEGRAWNEQFF	.	TRBV9	many	TRBJ2-1
TGTGCCACGTCAGACTCCGGTCCCAGACCCCACAATGAGCAGTTCTTC	CATSDSGPRPHNEQFF	.	TRBV27	many	TRBJ2-1
TGCGCCAGCAGCTTGGGGGCCATGAACACTGAAGCTTTCTTT	CASSLGAMNTEAFF	.	TRBV5-1	many	TRBJ1-1
TGTGCCGCCAGTGACTCTCGAGACCGGGACAGGTCTACTAACGCTGGAAACACCATATATTTT	CAASDSRDRDRSTNAGNTIYF	TRBD1	TRBV24-1	.	TRBJ1-3
TGTGCCTGGAGCCCAAACTGGGGGATAGGAGGCTACACCTTC	CAWSPNWGIGGYTF	.	TRBV30	few	TRBJ1-2
TGTGCCAGCAGCTATTCCCCAAAACTAGCGGGCAATGAGCAGTTCTTC	CASSYSPKLAGNEQFF	TRBD2	TRBV5-6	many	TRBJ2-1
TGTGTCAGCAGCCCCGAGAGCGGGTACAATGAGCAGTTCTTC	CVSSPESGYNEQFF	.	TRBV14	.	TRBJ2-1
TGTGCCACCAGTGATGGATCGAGGGGTGAGCAGTTCTTC	CATSDGSRGEQFF	.	TRBV24-1	many	TRBJ2-1
TGTGCCTGGAGTGTGGGAGCGGAGGGCTACGAGCAGTACTTC	CAWSVGAEGYEQYF	.	TRBV30	few	TRBJ2-7
TGCAGCGTTGAAGTAGTAGGCACAGATACGCAGTATTTT	CSVEVVGTDTQYF	.	TRBV29-1	many	TRBJ2-3
TGTGCCAGCGACCCAGGTTTCAGGTTTGCTGAAGCTTTCTTT	CASDPGFRFAEAFF	.	TRBV28	many	TRBJ1-1
TGTGCCAGCAGCTTCGCCCGGGACCAGGAGACCCAGTACTTC	CASSFARDQETQYF	.	TRBV7-9	few	TRBJ2-5
TGTGCCAGCAGCTTAGGTTCCGACAGAATGAACACTGAAGCTTTCTTT	CASSLGSDRMNTEAFF	.	TRBV7-2	.	TRBJ1-1
TGCAGCGTTGAAGTAGTATACGGGGAGACCTACGAGCAGTACTTC	CSVEVVYGETYEQYF	.	TRBV29-1	.	TRBJ2-7
TGTGCCAGCAGCCCCTCGCGCAACCAAGAGACCCAGTACTTC	CASSPSRNQETQYF	.	TRBV7-2	few	TRBJ2-5
TGTGCCAGCAGTTATGGTAGTAACACCTATACGCAGTATTTT	CASSYGSNTYTQYF	.	TRBV6-2/TRBV6-3	many	TRBJ2-3
TGTGCCAGCAGTTCCTCGAGGGGAGATCAGCCCCAGCATTTT	CASSSSRGDQPQHF	.	TRBV2	many	TRBJ1-5
TGTGCCAGCAGTTTCGGGACTAGCGGACAGGGGCGCGCCGGGGAGCTGTTTTTT	CASSFGTSGQGRAGELFF	TRBD2	TRBV12-3/TRBV12-4	few	TRBJ2-2
TGTGCCAGCAGCCTCTCAGGGGACACTGAAGCTTTCTTT	CASSLSGDTEAFF	.	TRBV7-3	many	TRBJ1-1
TGTGCCAGCAGCTCGGCCCTCACCGGGACTAGCGGCCGGAACACCGGGGAGCTGTTTTTT	CASSSALTGTSGRNTGELFF	TRBD2	TRBV7-7	many	TRBJ2-2
TGTGCCAGCAGTCATAAACTCACCTACGAGCAGTACTTC	CASSHKLTYEQYF	.	TRBV7-2	.	TRBJ2-7